What follows is one T cell receptor (beta chain) and its context. What it binds is unknown. The naive CD8 subset, CD45RO-negative cells positively selected for CCR7, excluded terminally differentiated effector memory CD45RA+ cells. The data derive from a study of shared clonotypes between healthy human individuals. Study information: Aged between 18 and 49, the donors were two women and three men. Each donor had three CD4 naive, three CD4 memory, two CD8 naive and one CD8 memory plate. Overall study results and limits: Larger estimated richness was generally recorded for naive subsets relative to memory subsets. Of the naive CD4 clonotypes, around 4.9% were shared across a handful of donors.

The data were produced by immunoSEQ multiplex PCR, yet TCRdb's version contains in-frame clones alone and is incomplete. The data contain 600,000 or so clones, 95% of them singletons. Germline V gene sequence: CDR1 SGHDT, CDR2 YYEEEE. The CDR3 has 13 amino acids. V was clipped by 3 bases and J by 3 bases, with 10 bases between them. Sequenced input: naive CD8+ T cells sorted from blood. The chain joins TRBV5-6 to TRBJ2-7; no firm D call. The sequence derives from a woman in her 30s in good health. CDR3 residues: CASSSLSIYEQYF. The CDR3 DNA reads TGTGCCAGCAGCTCCCTCTCGATCTACGAGCAGTACTTC.